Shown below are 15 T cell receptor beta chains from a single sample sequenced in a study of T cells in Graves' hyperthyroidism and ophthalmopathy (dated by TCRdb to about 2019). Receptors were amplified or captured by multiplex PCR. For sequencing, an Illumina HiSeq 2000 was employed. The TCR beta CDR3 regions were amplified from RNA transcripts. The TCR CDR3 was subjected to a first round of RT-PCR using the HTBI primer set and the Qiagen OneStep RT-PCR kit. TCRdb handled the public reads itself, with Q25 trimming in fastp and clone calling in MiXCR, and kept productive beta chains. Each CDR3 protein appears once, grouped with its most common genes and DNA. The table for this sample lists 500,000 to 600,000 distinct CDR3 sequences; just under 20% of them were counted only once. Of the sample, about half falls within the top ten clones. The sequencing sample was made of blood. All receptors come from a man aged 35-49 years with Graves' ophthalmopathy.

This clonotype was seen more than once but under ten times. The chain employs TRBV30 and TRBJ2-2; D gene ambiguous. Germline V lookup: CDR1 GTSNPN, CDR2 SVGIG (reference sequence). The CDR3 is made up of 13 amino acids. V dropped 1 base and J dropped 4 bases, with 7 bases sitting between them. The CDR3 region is CAWSGVGTGELFF. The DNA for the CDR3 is TGTGCCTGGAGTGGGGTAGGCACCGGGGAGCTGTTTTTT.

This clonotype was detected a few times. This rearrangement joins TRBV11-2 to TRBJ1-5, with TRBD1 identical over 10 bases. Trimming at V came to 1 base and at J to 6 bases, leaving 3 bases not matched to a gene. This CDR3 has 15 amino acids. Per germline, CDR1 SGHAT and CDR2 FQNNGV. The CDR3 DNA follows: TGTGCCAGCAGCTTAGGGGACAGGGGAGGTCAGCCCCAGCATTTT. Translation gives CASSLGDRGGQPQHF.

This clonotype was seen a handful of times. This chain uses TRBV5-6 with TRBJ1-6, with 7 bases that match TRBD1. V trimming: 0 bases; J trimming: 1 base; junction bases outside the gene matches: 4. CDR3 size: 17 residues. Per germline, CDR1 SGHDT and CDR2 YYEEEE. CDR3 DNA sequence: TGTGCCAGCAGCTTGGAGAGCAGGGGGTCCTATAATTCACCCCTCCACTTT. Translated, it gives CASSLESRGSYNSPLHF.

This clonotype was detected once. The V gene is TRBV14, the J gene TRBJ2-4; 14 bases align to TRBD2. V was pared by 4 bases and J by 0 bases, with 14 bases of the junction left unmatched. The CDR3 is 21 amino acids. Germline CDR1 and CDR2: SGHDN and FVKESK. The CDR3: CASSLTLGLAGGQLAKNIQYF. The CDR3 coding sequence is TGTGCCAGCAGCCTCACCCTCGGACTAGCGGGAGGTCAACTAGCCAAAAACATTCAGTACTTC.

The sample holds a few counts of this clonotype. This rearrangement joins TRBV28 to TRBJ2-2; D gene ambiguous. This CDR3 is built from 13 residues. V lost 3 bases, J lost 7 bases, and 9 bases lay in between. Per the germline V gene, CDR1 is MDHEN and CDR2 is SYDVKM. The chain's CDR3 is CASSFRDGGELFF. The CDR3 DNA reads TGTGCCAGCAGTTTCCGAGACGGCGGGGAGCTGTTTTTT. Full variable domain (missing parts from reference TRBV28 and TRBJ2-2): DVKVTQSSRYLVKRTGEKVFLECVQDMDHENMFWYRQDPGLGLRLIYFSYDVKMKEKGDIPEGYSVSREKKERFSLILESASTNQTSMYLCASSFRDGGELFFGEGSRLTVL.

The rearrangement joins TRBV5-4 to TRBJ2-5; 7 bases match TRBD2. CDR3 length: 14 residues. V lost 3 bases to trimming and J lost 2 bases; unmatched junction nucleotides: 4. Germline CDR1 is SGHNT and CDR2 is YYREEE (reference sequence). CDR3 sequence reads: CASSSPSGQETQYF. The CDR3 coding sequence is TGTGCCAGCAGCTCCCCTAGCGGTCAAGAGACCCAGTACTTC.

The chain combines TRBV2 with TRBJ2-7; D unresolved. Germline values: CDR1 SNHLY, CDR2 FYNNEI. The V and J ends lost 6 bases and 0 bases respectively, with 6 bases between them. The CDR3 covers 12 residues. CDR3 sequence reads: CASRKGSYEQYF. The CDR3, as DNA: TGTGCCAGCAGGAAGGGCTCCTACGAGCAGTACTTC.

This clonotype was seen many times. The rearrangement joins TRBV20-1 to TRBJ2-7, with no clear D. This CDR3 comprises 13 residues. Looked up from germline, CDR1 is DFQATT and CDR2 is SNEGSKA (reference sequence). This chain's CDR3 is CSGRSPGPDEQYF. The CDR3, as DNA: TGCAGCGGTAGGTCTCCGGGTCCCGACGAGCAGTACTTC.

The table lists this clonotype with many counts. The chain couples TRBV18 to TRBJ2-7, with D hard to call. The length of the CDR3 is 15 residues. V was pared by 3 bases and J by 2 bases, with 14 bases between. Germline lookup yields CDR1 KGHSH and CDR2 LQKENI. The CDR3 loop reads CASSPGSLTTYEQYF. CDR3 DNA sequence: TGTGCCAGCTCACCCGGAAGTCTAACAACCTACGAGCAGTACTTC.

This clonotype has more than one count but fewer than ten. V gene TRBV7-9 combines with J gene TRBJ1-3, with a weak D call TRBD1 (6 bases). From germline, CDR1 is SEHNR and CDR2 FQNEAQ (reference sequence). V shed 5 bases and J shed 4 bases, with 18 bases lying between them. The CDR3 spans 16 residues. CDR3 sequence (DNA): TGTGCCAGCAGCCACCTCCTGGGGGGGCGCGGAAACACCATATATTTT. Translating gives CASSHLLGGRGNTIYF.

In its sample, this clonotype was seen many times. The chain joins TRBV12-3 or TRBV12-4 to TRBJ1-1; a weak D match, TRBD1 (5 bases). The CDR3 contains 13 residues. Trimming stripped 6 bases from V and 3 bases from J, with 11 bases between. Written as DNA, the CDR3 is TGTGCCAGCAGCCCTGGGGGAGACACTGAAGCTTTCTTT. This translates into CASSPGGDTEAFF.

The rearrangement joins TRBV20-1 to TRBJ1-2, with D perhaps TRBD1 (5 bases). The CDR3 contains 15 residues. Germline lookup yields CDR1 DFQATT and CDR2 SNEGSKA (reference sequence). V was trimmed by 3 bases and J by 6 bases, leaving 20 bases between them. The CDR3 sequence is CSASAGGGWADGYTF. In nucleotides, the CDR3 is TGCAGTGCTAGCGCTGGGGGGGGATGGGCTGATGGCTACACCTTC.

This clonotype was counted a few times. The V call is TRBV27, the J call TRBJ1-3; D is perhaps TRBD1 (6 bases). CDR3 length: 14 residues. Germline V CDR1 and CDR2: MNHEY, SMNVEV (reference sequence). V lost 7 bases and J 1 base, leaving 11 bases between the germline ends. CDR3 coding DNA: TGTGCCAGCATGGCCGGGACATCTGGAAACACCATATATTTT. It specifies CASMAGTSGNTIYF.

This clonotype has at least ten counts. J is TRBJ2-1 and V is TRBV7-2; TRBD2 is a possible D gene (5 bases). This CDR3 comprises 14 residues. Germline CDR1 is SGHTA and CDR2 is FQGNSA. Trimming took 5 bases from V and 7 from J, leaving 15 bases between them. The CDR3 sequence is CASSPHEGGNEQFF. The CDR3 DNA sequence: TGTGCCAGCAGCCCCCATGAGGGCGGAAATGAGCAGTTCTTC.

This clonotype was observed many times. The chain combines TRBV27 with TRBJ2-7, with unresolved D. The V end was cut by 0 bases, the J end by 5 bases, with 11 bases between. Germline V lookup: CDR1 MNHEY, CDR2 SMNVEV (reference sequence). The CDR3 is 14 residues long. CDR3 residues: CASSLSPIGNEQYF. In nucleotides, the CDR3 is TGTGCCAGCAGTTTATCTCCCATAGGAAACGAGCAGTACTTC.